The clone carrying this T cell receptor (beta chain) was picked up a small number of times. Its antigen remains unknown. The sample originates from a study of T-cell reconstitution after alpha-beta-depleted transplantation in children. Study-wide points: Alpha-beta T cells present about two months after transplant were reported to originate from several hundred expanded graft clones. High day-60 TCRbeta diversity in some patients came from surviving recipient T cells and thymic progenitors. One year after transplant, T-cell counts and diversity came mostly from newly produced T cells.

Unique molecular identifiers were built into the TCRbeta library. One entry per CDR3 protein results from TCRdb running MiXCR on the PCR reads. The sample holds some 140,000 distinct CDR3 sequences; 8.5% to 10% are singletons and the top ten take 24%. The source material was PBMCs, mostly from graft donor cells, sampled 180 days after TCRalphabeta/CD19-depleted stem cell transplant. The TCR originated in a girl under three years old who had a stem cell transplant for combined immunodeficiency, so the T cells may come from the graft donor.

CDR3 sequence reads: CASSSRDQRSYEQYF. The CDR3 coding sequence is TGTGCCAGCAGCTCCCGGGATCAACGTTCCTACGAGCAGTACTTC. V is TRBV13 and J is TRBJ2-7, with a weak D call TRBD2 (5 bases). Between the trimmed V and J ends, which lost 4 bases and 1 base, there was a span of 14 bases. This CDR3 is built from 15 residues. CDR1 PRHDT and CDR2 FYEKMQ come from the germline V gene (reference sequence).